Each of the 19 T cell receptor beta chains below was sequenced from the same sample in a study of cytomegalovirus exposure and HLA in healthy donors. Vbeta (60) and Jbeta (13) primers were used in the PCR. TCRdb keeps only in-frame clones here, not all; method: immunoSEQ multiplex PCR. This table lists some 96,000 clones. The sequencing input was PBMCs. These receptors were collected from a woman younger than 45 in good health and CMV-seronegative.

J is TRBJ2-7 and V is TRBV5-1; 10 bases line up with TRBD1. Germline loops: CDR1 SGHRS, CDR2 YFSETQ. The CDR3 contains 15 residues. J gave up 1 base and V 3 bases, and 4 bases lay outside the gene matches. This chain's CDR3 is CASSSGQGRSYEQYF. CDR3 sequence (DNA): TGCGCCAGCAGCTCGGGACAGGGGCGATCCTACGAGCAGTACTTC.

The gene calls are TRBV28 and TRBJ2-7, with 9 bases matching TRBD1. In germline, CDR1 is MDHEN, CDR2 SYDVKM. The trim removed 7 bases at V and 3 bases at J, leaving 10 bases unmatched. This CDR3 comprises 15 residues. In DNA form, the CDR3 reads TGTGCCAGCAACCGACAGGGGGGGTATAGCTACGAGCAGTACTTC. It translates to CASNRQGGYSYEQYF.

CDR3 in amino acids: CASSLVTGPGELFF. In DNA, the CDR3 is TGTGCCAGCAGCTTAGTGACAGGGCCCGGGGAGCTGTTTTTT. This chain links TRBV11-2 with TRBJ2-2; 7 positions match TRBD1. Germline V lookup: CDR1 SGHAT, CDR2 FQNNGV. V trimming: 1 base; J trimming: 6 bases; junction bases outside the gene matches: 2. The CDR3 loop spans 14 amino acids. Full variable domain (outside the CDR3, taken from reference TRBV11-2 and TRBJ2-2): EAGVAQSPRYKIIEKRQSVAFWCNPISGHATLYWYQQILGQGPKLLIQFQNNGVVDDSQLPKDRFSAERLKGVDSTLKIQPAKLEDSAVYLCASSLVTGPGELFFGEGSRLTVL.

The rearrangement links TRBV28 to TRBJ2-7, with TRBD2 matching over 8 bases. Germline V CDR1 and CDR2: MDHEN, SYDVKM. Trimming cost V 10 bases and J 2 bases; bases outside gene matches: 7. The CDR3 is 13 residues long. CDR3 DNA: TGTGCCATCTCAGCGGGAGTCCCCTACGAGCAGTACTTC. Amino acids: CAISAGVPYEQYF.

V gene TRBV5-6 combines with J gene TRBJ2-5, with 11 bases matching TRBD1. The CDR3 is 17 amino acids. The germline CDR1 and CDR2 sequences are SGHDT and YYEEEE. The trim removed 0 bases at V and 4 bases at J, leaving 8 bases unmatched. CDR3 protein: CASSLVLTGTGGETQYF. The CDR3 coding sequence is TGTGCCAGCAGCTTGGTCCTAACCGGGACAGGGGGAGAGACCCAGTACTTC.

The chain joins TRBV27 to TRBJ2-2, with D possibly TRBD2 on 6 matching bases. CDR1 and CDR2 from the germline V gene are MNHEY and SMNVEV (reference sequence). CDR3 length equals 17 residues. The V and J ends lost 6 bases and 7 bases respectively, with 24 bases between them. The CDR3 sequence: CASSPMGGTIGFGELFF. In nucleotides, the CDR3 is TGTGCCAGCAGCCCTATGGGCGGGACCATAGGCTTCGGGGAGCTGTTTTTT.

The chain carries TRBV2 and TRBJ2-3, with a possible D match to TRBD1 (6 bases). The V gene's germline CDR1 is SNHLY and CDR2 FYNNEI. This CDR3 has 16 residues. Deletions cut 5 bases from V and 0 bases from J, with 15 bases between. This chain's CDR3 is CASSPLDSSSTDTQYF. The DNA of the CDR3 is TGTGCCAGCAGTCCCTTGGACAGCTCTAGCACAGATACGCAGTATTTT.

The gene calls are TRBV5-1 and TRBJ2-7; D unclear. V was pared by 0 bases and J by 6 bases, with 19 bases between. The V gene's germline CDR1 is SGHRS and CDR2 YFSETQ. The CDR3 covers 16 residues. Here the CDR3 DNA reads TGCGCCAGCAGCTTGGTTCTCGCGGTCAAATCTCGCGAGCAGTACTTC. Protein: CASSLVLAVKSREQYF.

V is TRBV6-6 and J is TRBJ1-5; no clear D gene. The CDR3 runs 11 residues. From germline, CDR1 is MNHNY and CDR2 SVGAGI (reference sequence). Trimming removed 5 bases at V and 7 bases at J, with 6 bases between. The CDR3 loop is CASSQQQPQHF. The CDR3 region has the DNA TGTGCCAGCAGTCAACAACAGCCCCAGCATTTT.

The V and J genes are TRBV7-3 and TRBJ1-1; 9 bases line up with TRBD1. CDR1 SGHTA and CDR2 FQGTGA come from the germline V gene. V gave up 0 bases and J gave up 1 base; unmatched junction bases: 0. There are 15 residues in the CDR3. Here the CDR3 reads CASSLTDRGNTEAFF. The CDR3 region has the DNA TGTGCCAGCAGCTTAACGGACAGGGGGAACACTGAAGCTTTCTTT.

The chain has TRBV10-2 and TRBJ2-7; D is perhaps TRBD1 (6 bases). This CDR3 has 15 residues. Germline V gene sequence: CDR1 WSHSY, CDR2 SAAADI. Trimming left V 0 bases short and J 1 base short, with 10 bases between. Here the CDR3 DNA reads TGCGCCAGCAGTGAGTCAGGCAGGGGATCCTACGAGCAGTACTTC. It specifies CASSESGRGSYEQYF.

The genes are TRBV29-1 and TRBJ2-5; 7 bases align to TRBD1. Germline CDR1 is SQVTM and CDR2 is ANQGSEA. The CDR3 is 12 amino acids. V shed 6 bases and J 4 bases; nucleotides not matched to a gene: 5. Here the CDR3 DNA reads TGCAGCGTAGTGACAGGGCCAGAGACCCAGTACTTC. Encoded protein: CSVVTGPETQYF.

The chain is built from TRBV4-1 and TRBJ1-6; 7 bases line up with TRBD1. Germline CDR1 MGHRA, CDR2 YSYEKL. This CDR3 contains 16 residues. V lost 4 bases, J lost 6 bases, and 9 bases stayed unmatched. CDR3 coding DNA: TGCGCCAGCAGCCTACCGCTGACAGGGTTTAATTCACCCCTCCACTTT. Translating gives CASSLPLTGFNSPLHF.

V is TRBV18 and J is TRBJ1-2, with a possible D match to TRBD1 (5 bases). Per the germline V gene, CDR1 is KGHSH and CDR2 is LQKENI. Trimming took 1 base from V and 4 from J, leaving 7 bases between them. CDR3 length: 13 amino acids. This CDR3 reads CASSPQGPYGYTF. The CDR3 bases are TGTGCCAGCTCACCACAGGGGCCCTATGGCTACACCTTC.

The chain combines TRBV12-2 with TRBJ2-7; the DNA was not used to check the table's D call, TRBD1. TRBV12-2 is described as a pseudogene. This CDR3 region has 14 residues. The CDR3 reads CASRPRGCAYEQYF. The CDR3 DNA is TGTGCAAGTCGCCCCAGGGGGTGCGCCTACGAGCAGTACTTC.

V and J are TRBV5-4 and TRBJ2-1; D not certain. Germline V gene data show CDR1 as SGHNT and CDR2 as YYREEE (reference sequence). This CDR3 has 15 amino acids. Deletions cut 2 bases from V and 0 bases from J, with 9 bases between. The CDR3 DNA is TGTGCCAGCAGCTTTCAAGCAAGCTCCTACAATGAGCAGTTCTTC. It is translated as CASSFQASSYNEQFF.

The gene calls are TRBV5-1 and TRBJ1-5, with D uncertain. There are 15 residues in the CDR3. Germline values: CDR1 SGHRS, CDR2 YFSETQ. The V end lost 0 bases, the J end lost 5 bases, and 12 bases lay between the germline ends. The CDR3 nucleotides are TGCGCCAGCAGCTTGGCCGGGTCACGCGATCAGCCCCAGCATTTT. It encodes CASSLAGSRDQPQHF.

V and J are TRBV28 and TRBJ2-7; perhaps TRBD1 as D (6 bases). The CDR3 covers 12 residues. Germline-derived CDR1 and CDR2 are MDHEN and SYDVKM. V lost 7 bases, J lost 7 bases, and 14 bases lay in between. As DNA, the CDR3 is TGTGCCAGCACCCGGACAGTTCGAGAGCAGTACTTC. It codes for CASTRTVREQYF.

The V call is TRBV10-3, the J call TRBJ1-2, with D maybe TRBD1 (6 bases). The V end lost 0 bases, the J end lost 4 bases, and 9 bases lay between the germline ends. The CDR3 is 14 residues long. Germline CDR1 is ENHRY and CDR2 is SYGVKD. CDR3 sequence (DNA): TGTGCCATCAGTGAGTCCTGGGACATCTATGGCTACACCTTC. Amino acids: CAISESWDIYGYTF.